The clone carrying this TCR beta chain turned up a few times. Antigen specificity is unknown. TCRdb re-called the 5' RACE reads through MiXCR, storing one row per CDR3 protein. Here the sample spans roughly 52,000 distinct CDR3 sequences, more than 15% being singletons. Trimming shortened V by 6 bases and J by 4 bases, and 22 bases separated the two germline ends. Per germline, CDR1 SEHNR and CDR2 FQNEAQ (reference sequence). This CDR3 is built from 17 residues. Naive CD4+ T cells were purified with Tregs depleted by CD25. Study findings and constraints: The TCR gene usage of tumor memory CD4+ T cells clustered together with blood and lymph node memory CD4+ cells and with lymph node naive CD4+ cells.

Sequenced: naive CD4+ T cells sorted from blood. The subset denotes: naive CD4+ T cells, CD4+CD45RA+CD25-. This chain links TRBV7-9 with TRBJ2-1; the D gene is possibly TRBD2 (6 bases). The sequence derives from a female donor with breast cancer. The CDR3 nucleotides read TGTGCCAGCAGTACTAGACTAAGCGGGTCTTCTTACAATGAGCAGTTCTTC. This codes for CASSTRLSGSSYNEQFF.